The text below deals with one TCR beta chain. In its sample, this clonotype was seen a few times. Its antigen is not yet known. Base-call qualities are not available, and no considerably larger clone is one nucleotide away. Measured from the cysteine to the phenylalanine, the CDR3 is 14 residues long. The only DNA kept is the CDR3, 42 bases in frame from the first base. Reading the germline V gene (reference sequence) gives CDR1 DFQATT and CDR2 SNEGSKA. The junction carries 19 bases between V and J, which are trimmed by 6 bases and 5 bases respectively. Sequencing used an Illumina HiSeq 2500. Quantitative 5'-RACE with molecular barcodes was used to prepare TCR beta libraries. The study's own analysis went as follows. Disease-linked TCR variants were identified with a new computational method built on a probabilistic model of VDJ rearrangement. TCRdb trimmed public reads at Q25 via fastp, called clones via MiXCR and kept in-frame beta chains. Entries are consolidated by CDR3 protein sequence, retaining the most common genes and DNA. The V and J calls were determined by TCRdb, not by the authors. Recorded for this sample are approximately 340,000 distinct CDR3 sequences; roughly 14% of them occurred a single time. The ten largest clonotypes hold 0.95% to 1.4% of the sample.

This specimen belongs to a study of CD8 T cells in ankylosing spondylitis (dated by TCRdb to 2017 to 2019). At the level of the whole study: T cell receptor beta repertoires were profiled in healthy donors and ankylosing spondylitis patients so that disease-linked TCR variants could be found. In total, the full study cohort was made up of 108 healthy donors and roughly 27 ankylosing spondylitis patients. Peripheral blood was sampled, and synovial fluid was additionally collected from ankylosing spondylitis patients. Beyond this particular receptor, the publication reports: Some motif variants had previously been reported in the synovial fluid and blood of reactive arthritis patients, which suggests shared mechanisms of disease initiation. According to the report, matched synovial fluid samples from ankylosing spondylitis patients were significantly enriched for the disease-linked clones. A TCR beta motif of several highly homologous amino acid variants appeared characteristic of blood from ankylosing spondylitis patients. In peripheral blood, the disease-linked clones were found at relatively low frequencies and had a CD8+ phenotype.

The TCR sequence derives from a male donor with ankylosing spondylitis or in good health (not recorded which). The material sequenced was blood, either unsorted or a sorted T cell fraction (not recorded which). The chain is encoded by TRBV20-1 joined to TRBJ2-5, with TRBD1 tentatively as D gene (6 bases match). The sequenced DNA is TGCAGTGCGGCTGAGGGGGTTCTGGTGGAGACCCAGTACTTC. This sequence encodes CSAAEGVLVETQYF.